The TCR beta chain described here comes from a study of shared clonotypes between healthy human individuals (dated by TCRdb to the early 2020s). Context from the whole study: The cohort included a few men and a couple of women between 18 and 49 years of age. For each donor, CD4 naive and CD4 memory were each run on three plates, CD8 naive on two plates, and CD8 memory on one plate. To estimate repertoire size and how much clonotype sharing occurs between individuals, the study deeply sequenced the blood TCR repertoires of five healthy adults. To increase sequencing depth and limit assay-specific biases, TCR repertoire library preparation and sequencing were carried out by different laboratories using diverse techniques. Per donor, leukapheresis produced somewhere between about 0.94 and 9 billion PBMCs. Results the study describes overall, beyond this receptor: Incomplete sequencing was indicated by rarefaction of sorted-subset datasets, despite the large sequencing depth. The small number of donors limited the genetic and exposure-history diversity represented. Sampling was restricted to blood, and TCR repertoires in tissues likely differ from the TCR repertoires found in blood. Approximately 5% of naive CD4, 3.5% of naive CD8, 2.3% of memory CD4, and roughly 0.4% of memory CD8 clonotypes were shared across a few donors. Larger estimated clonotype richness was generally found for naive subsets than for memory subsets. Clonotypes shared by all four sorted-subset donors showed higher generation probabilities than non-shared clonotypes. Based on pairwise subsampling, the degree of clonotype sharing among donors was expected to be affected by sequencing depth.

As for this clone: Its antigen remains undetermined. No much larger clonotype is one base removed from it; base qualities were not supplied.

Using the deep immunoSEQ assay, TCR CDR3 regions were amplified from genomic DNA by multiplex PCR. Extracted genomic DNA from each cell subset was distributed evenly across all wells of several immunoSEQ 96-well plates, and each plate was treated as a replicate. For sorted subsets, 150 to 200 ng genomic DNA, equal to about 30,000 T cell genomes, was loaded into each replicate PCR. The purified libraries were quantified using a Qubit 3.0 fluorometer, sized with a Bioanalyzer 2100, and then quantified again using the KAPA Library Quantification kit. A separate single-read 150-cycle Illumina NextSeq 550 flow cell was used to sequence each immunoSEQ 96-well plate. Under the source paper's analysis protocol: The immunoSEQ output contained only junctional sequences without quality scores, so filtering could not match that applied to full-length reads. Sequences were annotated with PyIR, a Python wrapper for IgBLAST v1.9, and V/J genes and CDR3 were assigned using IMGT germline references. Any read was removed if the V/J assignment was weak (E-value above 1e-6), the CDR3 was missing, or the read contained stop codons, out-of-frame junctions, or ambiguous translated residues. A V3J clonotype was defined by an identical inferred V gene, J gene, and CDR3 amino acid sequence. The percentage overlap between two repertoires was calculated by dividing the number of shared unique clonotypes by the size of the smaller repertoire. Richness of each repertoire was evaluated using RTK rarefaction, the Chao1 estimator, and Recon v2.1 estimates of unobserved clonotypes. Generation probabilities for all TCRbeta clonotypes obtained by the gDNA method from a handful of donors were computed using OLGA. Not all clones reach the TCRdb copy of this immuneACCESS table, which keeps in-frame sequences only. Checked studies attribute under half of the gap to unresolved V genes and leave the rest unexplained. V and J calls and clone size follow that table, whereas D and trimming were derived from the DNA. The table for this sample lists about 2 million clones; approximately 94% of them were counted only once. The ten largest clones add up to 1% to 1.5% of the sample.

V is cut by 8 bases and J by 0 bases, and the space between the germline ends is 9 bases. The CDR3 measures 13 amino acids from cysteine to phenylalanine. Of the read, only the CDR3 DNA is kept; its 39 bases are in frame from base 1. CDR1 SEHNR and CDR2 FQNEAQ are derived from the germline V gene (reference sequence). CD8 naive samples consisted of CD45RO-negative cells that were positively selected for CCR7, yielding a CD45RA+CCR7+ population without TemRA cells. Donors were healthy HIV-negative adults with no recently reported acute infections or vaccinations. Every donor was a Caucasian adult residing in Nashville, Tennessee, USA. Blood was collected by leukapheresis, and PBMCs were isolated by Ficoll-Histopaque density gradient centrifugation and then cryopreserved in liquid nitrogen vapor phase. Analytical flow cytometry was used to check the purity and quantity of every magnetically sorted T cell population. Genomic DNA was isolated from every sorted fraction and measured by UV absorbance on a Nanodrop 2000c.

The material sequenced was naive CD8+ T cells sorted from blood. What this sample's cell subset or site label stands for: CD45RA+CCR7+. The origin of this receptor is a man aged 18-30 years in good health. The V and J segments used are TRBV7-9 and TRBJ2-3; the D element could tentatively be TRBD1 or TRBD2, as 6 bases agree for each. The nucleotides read TGTGCCAGCGGGGGGCCCAGCACAGATACGCAGTATTTT. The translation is CASGGPSTDTQYF. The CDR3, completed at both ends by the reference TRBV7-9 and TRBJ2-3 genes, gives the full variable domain DTGVSQNPRHKITKRGQNVTFRCDPISEHNRLYWYRQTLGQGPEFLTYFQNEAQLEKSRLLSDRFSAERPKGSFSTLEIQRTEQGDSAMYLCASGGPSTDTQYFGPGTRLTVL.